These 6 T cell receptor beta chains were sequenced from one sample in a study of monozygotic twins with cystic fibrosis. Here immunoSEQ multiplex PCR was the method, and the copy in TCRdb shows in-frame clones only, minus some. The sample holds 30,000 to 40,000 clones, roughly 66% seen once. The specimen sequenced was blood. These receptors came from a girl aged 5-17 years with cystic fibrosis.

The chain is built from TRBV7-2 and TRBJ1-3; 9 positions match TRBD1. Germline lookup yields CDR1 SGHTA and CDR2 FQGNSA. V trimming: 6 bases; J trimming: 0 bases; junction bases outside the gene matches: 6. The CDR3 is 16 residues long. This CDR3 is CASRQDRGFSGNTIYF. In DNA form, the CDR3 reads TGTGCCAGCAGACAGGACAGGGGATTCTCTGGAAACACCATATATTTT.

The CDR3 DNA is TGCAGCGTTGCCAGGGGAGATGAAAAACTGTTTTTT. Translated, it gives CSVARGDEKLFF. The rearrangement joins TRBV29-1 to TRBJ1-4; D is perhaps TRBD1 (6 bases). With 4 bases removed from V and 6 bases from J, the gap between germline ends came to 9 bases. The CDR3 is 12 residues long. Germline lookup yields CDR1 SQVTM and CDR2 ANQGSEA.

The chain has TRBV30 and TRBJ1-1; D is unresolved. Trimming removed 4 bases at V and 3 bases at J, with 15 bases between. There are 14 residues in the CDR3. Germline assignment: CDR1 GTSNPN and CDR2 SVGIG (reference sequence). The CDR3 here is CAWKRNWGDTEAFF. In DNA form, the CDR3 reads TGTGCCTGGAAACGGAATTGGGGTGACACTGAAGCTTTCTTT. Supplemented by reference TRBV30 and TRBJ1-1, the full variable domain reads SQTIHQWPATLVQPVGSPLSLECTVEGTSNPNLYWYRQAAGRGLQLLFYSVGIGQISSEVPQNLSASRPQDRQFILSSKKLLLSDSGFYLCAWKRNWGDTEAFFGQGTRLTVV.

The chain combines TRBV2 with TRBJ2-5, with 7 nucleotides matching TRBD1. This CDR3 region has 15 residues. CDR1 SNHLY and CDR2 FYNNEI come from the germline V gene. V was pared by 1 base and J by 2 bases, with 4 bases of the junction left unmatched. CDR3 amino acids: CASSEDRGIQETQYF. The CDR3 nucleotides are TGTGCCAGCAGTGAAGACAGGGGAATACAAGAGACCCAGTACTTC.

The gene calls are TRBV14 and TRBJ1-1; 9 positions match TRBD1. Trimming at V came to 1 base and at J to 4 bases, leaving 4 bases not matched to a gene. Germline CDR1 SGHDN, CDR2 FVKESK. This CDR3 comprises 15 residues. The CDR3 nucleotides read TGTGCCAGCAGCCAAGGCGGGACAGGGTTCACTGAAGCTTTCTTT. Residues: CASSQGGTGFTEAFF.

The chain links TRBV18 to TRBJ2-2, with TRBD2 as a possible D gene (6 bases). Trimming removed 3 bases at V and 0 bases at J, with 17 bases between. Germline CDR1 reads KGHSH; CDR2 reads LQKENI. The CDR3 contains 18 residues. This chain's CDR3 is CASSPRGTLTANTGELFF. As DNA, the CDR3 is TGTGCCAGCTCACCCCGGGGGACGCTCACCGCGAACACCGGGGAGCTGTTTTTT.